This entry lists 31 T cell receptor beta chains sequenced from one sample in a study of OX40 agonist ivuxolimab in advanced cancers. Measured with immunoSEQ multiplex PCR; TCRdb has only the in-frame clones, and not every one. The top ten clones hold roughly 0.5% of a sample with fewer than 100,000 clones, around 85% of them seen once. Sample: CD4+ or CD8+ T cells sorted from blood, taken in a trial of the OX40 agonist ivuxolimab. These receptors originate from an adult with an advanced solid tumor such as melanoma, head and neck, liver or kidney cancer.

The V and J genes are TRBV9 and TRBJ1-4; maybe TRBD1 (5 bases). Germline values: CDR1 SGDLS, CDR2 YYNGEE. V was shortened by 0 bases and J by 6 bases, with 12 bases between the two germline ends. The CDR3 loop spans 15 amino acids. This CDR3 is CASSVAGAGDEKLFF. The DNA for the CDR3 is TGTGCCAGCAGCGTAGCTGGGGCGGGCGATGAAAAACTGTTTTTT.

The chain has TRBV6-1 and TRBJ2-5; D is uncertain. The CDR3 length is 12 residues. Trimming took off 1 base at V and 5 bases at J, with 5 bases between the two ends. Germline CDR1 reads MNHNS; CDR2 reads SASEGT. The CDR3 nucleotides are TGTGCCAGCAGTGAAGACCTGGAGACCCAGTACTTC. Translated: CASSEDLETQYF.

The V and J genes are TRBV7-9 and TRBJ2-1, with D unclear. V gave up 4 bases and J gave up 3 bases, with 13 bases separating them. This CDR3 comprises 15 residues. Germline CDR1 and CDR2: SEHNR and FQNEAQ (reference sequence). The CDR3 DNA sequence: TGTGCCAGCAGCTCCGATAGGAGCATCTACAATGAGCAGTTCTTC. It specifies CASSSDRSIYNEQFF.

V gene TRBV27 combines with J gene TRBJ2-7; D may be TRBD2 (7 bases). CDR1 and CDR2 (germline): MNHEY, SMNVEV (reference sequence). The CDR3 runs 18 residues. V lost 5 bases and J 6 bases, leaving 29 bases between the germline ends. The chain's CDR3 is CASSGGALGFAVFGEQYF. The CDR3, as DNA: TGTGCCAGCAGTGGGGGGGCGTTGGGCTTTGCGGTGTTTGGCGAGCAGTACTTC.

This sequence joins TRBV7-9 and TRBJ2-2; D remains ambiguous. Germline values: CDR1 SEHNR, CDR2 FQNEAQ (reference sequence). This CDR3 region has 13 residues. Deletions cut 1 base from V and 10 bases from J, with 10 bases between. The CDR3 here is CASSLDGVEELFF. The CDR3 DNA sequence: TGTGCCAGCAGCTTAGATGGGGTCGAGGAGCTGTTTTTT.

This rearrangement joins TRBV5-1 to TRBJ2-3; no reliable D call. Germline lookup yields CDR1 SGHRS and CDR2 YFSETQ. CDR3 length: 14 amino acids. The V and J ends lost 4 bases and 8 bases respectively, with 17 bases between them. The CDR3 spells CASSQPPLISTQYF. CDR3 coding DNA: TGCGCCAGCAGCCAGCCCCCCTTGATAAGTACGCAGTATTTT.

For the CDR3, the DNA is TGCAGTGCTAGTGGGACCTATGGCTACACCTTC. This encodes CSASGTYGYTF. The V and J genes are TRBV20-1 and TRBJ1-2, with D maybe TRBD1 (5 bases). The CDR3 has 11 residues. Trimming pared 3 bases from V and 4 bases from J, leaving 6 bases between. CDR1 is DFQATT, CDR2 SNEGSKA, per germline (reference sequence).

The chain carries TRBV7-9 and TRBJ2-1; D possibly matches TRBD1 or TRBD2 (5 bases each). With 2 bases removed from V and 7 bases from J, the gap between germline ends came to 9 bases. Germline loops: CDR1 SEHNR, CDR2 FQNEAQ (reference sequence). The CDR3 length is 13 residues. Here the CDR3 reads CASSLLGGNEQFF. CDR3 sequence (DNA): TGTGCCAGCAGCTTACTTGGGGGTAATGAGCAGTTCTTC.

In DNA, the CDR3 is TGTGCCAGCAGCTTAGAAGACAGGCCTCCTCACGAGCAGTACTTC. Protein product: CASSLEDRPPHEQYF. The chain employs TRBV7-6 and TRBJ2-7, with D tentatively TRBD1 (6 bases). The CDR3 runs to 15 residues. V gave up 1 base and J gave up 5 bases, with 15 bases separating them. Looked up from germline, CDR1 is SGHVS and CDR2 is FNYEAQ.

V usage is TRBV11-2 and J usage is TRBJ1-4; D is undetermined. Germline-derived CDR1 and CDR2 are SGHAT and FQNNGV. Trimming took off 4 bases at V and 2 bases at J, with 8 bases between the two ends. The CDR3 consists of 14 residues. CDR3 DNA sequence: TGTGCCAGCAGCTCACGTGAGACTAATGAAAAACTGTTTTTT. It specifies CASSSRETNEKLFF.

The gene calls are TRBV5-1 and TRBJ1-1; no definite D call. The CDR3 spans 14 residues. The germline V gene has CDR1 SGHRS and CDR2 YFSETQ. Between the trimmed V and J ends, which lost 1 base and 3 bases, there was a span of 10 bases. This CDR3 is CASSLLGSYTEAFF. The CDR3 DNA reads TGCGCCAGCAGCTTGCTGGGCAGCTACACTGAAGCTTTCTTT.

CDR3 nucleotides: TGTGCCAGCAGTTTCCTCGGACACCGGGTGCTCTACGAGCAGTACTTC. As protein: CASSFLGHRVLYEQYF. V is TRBV27 and J is TRBJ2-7; D might be TRBD1 (5 bases). In germline, CDR1 is MNHEY, CDR2 SMNVEV (reference sequence). This CDR3 spans 16 amino acids. Trimming shortened V by 3 bases and J by 3 bases, and 18 bases separated the two germline ends.

V gene TRBV28 combines with J gene TRBJ2-3, with 11 bases lining up with TRBD2. V trimming: 10 bases; J trimming: 5 bases; junction bases outside the gene matches: 8. Germline V gene sequence: CDR1 MDHEN, CDR2 SYDVKM. This CDR3 comprises 14 residues. The DNA of the CDR3 is TGTGCCATCGGTAGCGGGGGGGCCGGAGATACGCAGTATTTT. It yields the protein CAIGSGGAGDTQYF. Full variable domain (missing parts from reference TRBV28 and TRBJ2-3): DVKVTQSSRYLVKRTGEKVFLECVQDMDHENMFWYRQDPGLGLRLIYFSYDVKMKEKGDIPEGYSVSREKKERFSLILESASTNQTSMYLCAIGSGGAGDTQYFGPGTRLTVL.

V is TRBV7-9 and J is TRBJ1-4, with D unresolved. The CDR3 totals 14 residues. From germline, CDR1 is SEHNR and CDR2 FQNEAQ (reference sequence). V lost 5 bases to trimming and J lost 0 bases, with 7 bases between them. For the CDR3, the DNA is TGTGCCAGCAGCCACAGAGCAACTAATGAAAAACTGTTTTTT. It specifies CASSHRATNEKLFF.

This chain connects TRBV27 to TRBJ2-5; TRBD2 matches 7 bases. The CDR3 covers 16 residues. Per germline, CDR1 MNHEY and CDR2 SMNVEV (reference sequence). J gave up 5 bases and V 4 bases, and 13 bases lay outside the gene matches. The chain's CDR3 is CASSSGLVGVGETQYF. CDR3 in DNA: TGTGCCAGCAGTTCCGGACTAGTGGGGGTGGGTGAGACCCAGTACTTC.

The gene calls are TRBV9 and TRBJ2-2; D may match TRBD1 or TRBD2 (6 bases each). CDR1 is SGDLS, CDR2 YYNGEE, per germline. The CDR3 runs 16 residues. V was cut by 4 bases and J by 2 bases, with 15 bases left in between. CDR3 in amino acids: CASSPGMGGNTGELFF. The DNA for the CDR3 is TGTGCCAGCAGCCCGGGAATGGGGGGCAACACCGGGGAGCTGTTTTTT.

This clone was counted once. This chain joins TRBV5-6 and TRBJ2-3; D assignment may be TRBD1 or TRBD2 (6 bases each). The germline gives CDR1 SGHDT, CDR2 YYEEEE. The CDR3 sequence is 14 residues long. V lost 4 bases, J lost 6 bases, and 15 bases lay in between. In DNA, the CDR3 is TGTGCCAGCAGCCCGGGGGCGGGCCGGGATACGCAGTATTTT. Translating gives CASSPGAGRDTQYF.

This clone was observed a few times. The chain uses TRBV20-1 and TRBJ1-2; TRBD1 might be the D (5 bases). The germline V gene has CDR1 DFQATT and CDR2 SNEGSKA (reference sequence). The CDR3 has 11 residues. Trimming left V 2 bases short and J 8 bases short, with 9 bases between. The CDR3 spells CSARHTGGYTF. The DNA of the CDR3 is TGCAGTGCTAGACATACAGGCGGCTACACCTTC.

This chain joins TRBV5-4 and TRBJ2-5; perhaps D is TRBD1 or TRBD2 (5 bases each). V lost 4 bases, J lost 3 bases, and 16 bases lay in between. Germline values: CDR1 SGHNT, CDR2 YYREEE (reference sequence). The CDR3 is made up of 15 amino acids. Here the CDR3 DNA reads TGTGCCAGCAGCGGGGGACCGGGGAAGGAAGAGACCCAGTACTTC. Translated, it gives CASSGGPGKEETQYF.

The chain joins TRBV12-5 to TRBJ2-1, with D possibly TRBD1 on 6 matching bases. Germline lookup yields CDR1 LGHNT and CDR2 FRNRAP. Trimming took off 5 bases at V and 15 bases at J, with 17 bases between the two ends. This CDR3 has 12 residues. CDR3 loop: CASGPGVDRAFF. In DNA form, the CDR3 reads TGTGCTAGTGGTCCAGGGGTTGATAGGGCGTTCTTC.

The chain has TRBV21-1 and TRBJ2-1; TRBD2, the table's D call, was not compared with the DNA. TRBV21-1 has pseudogene status. This CDR3 is 15 amino acids long. In nucleotides, the CDR3 is TGTGCCAGCAGCACACAGCGGGGCGTTTACAATGAGCAGTTCTTC. It translates to CASSTQRGVYNEQFF.

The chain has TRBV2 and TRBJ1-2; no firm D call. With 3 bases removed from V and 3 bases from J, the gap between germline ends came to 8 bases. This CDR3 contains 13 residues. Germline CDR1 SNHLY, CDR2 FYNNEI. Here the CDR3 reads CASSDSGDYGYTF. The CDR3 DNA follows: TGTGCCAGCAGTGATTCCGGGGACTATGGCTACACCTTC. Based on the CDR3 plus reference TRBV2 and TRBJ1-2, the full variable domain is EPEVTQTPSHQVTQMGQEVILRCVPISNHLYFYWYRQILGQKVEFLVSFYNNEISEKSEIFDDQFSVERPDGSNFTLKIRSTKLEDSAMYFCASSDSGDYGYTFGSGTRLTVV.

The chain is built from TRBV19 and TRBJ1-1; D ambiguous. Trimming pared 3 bases from V and 3 bases from J, leaving 8 bases between. The CDR3 runs to 13 residues. CDR1 and CDR2 from the germline V gene are LNHDA and SQIVND (reference sequence). In nucleotides, the CDR3 is TGTGCCAGTAGTATTGGCGGATACACTGAAGCTTTCTTT. Translated: CASSIGGYTEAFF.

Remarks on this clone: The CDR3 carries no conserved terminal phenylalanine or tryptophan, so it likely arises from a read error. The rearrangement joins TRBV19 to TRBJ1-5; 7 bases agree with TRBD1. The V and J ends lost 3 bases and 3 bases, in that order; junction bases with no gene match: 5. The CDR3 runs to 15 residues. Germline CDR1 reads LNHDA; CDR2 reads SQIVND (reference sequence). The CDR3 sequence: CASSIPTGLNQPQHL. The DNA for the CDR3 is TGTGCCAGTAGTATTCCGACAGGGCTCAATCAGCCCCAGCATCTT.

This rearrangement joins TRBV15 to TRBJ1-5; D is ambiguous. CDR1 is LNHNV, CDR2 YYDKDF, per germline (reference sequence). The CDR3 runs 13 residues. Between the trimmed V and J ends, which lost 8 bases and 4 bases, there was a span of 12 bases. CDR3 nucleotides: TGTGCCACCGGAAAGAATGGGAATCAGCCCCAGCATTTT. Translation gives CATGKNGNQPQHF.

The chain has TRBV10-3 and TRBJ2-7; D possibly uses TRBD1 or TRBD2 (5 bases each). CDR3 length: 14 amino acids. V dropped 6 bases and J dropped 2 bases, with 14 bases sitting between them. Germline CDR1 and CDR2: ENHRY and SYGVKD. The CDR3 DNA reads as TGTGCCATCAGGGAAGGGACCTTAACCTACGAGCAGTACTTC. It is translated as CAIREGTLTYEQYF.

As concerns this clone: The conserved phenylalanine or tryptophan normally closing the CDR3 is absent here, so this likely arose from a read error. V and J are TRBV6-1 and TRBJ1-6, with D possibly being TRBD1 (6 bases). Per germline, CDR1 MNHNS and CDR2 SASEGT. V lost 1 base to trimming and J lost 7 bases, with 11 bases between them. This CDR3 is 15 amino acids long. The CDR3 DNA reads as TGTGCCAGCAGTGAAGGGACAGCCAAGAATTCACCCCTCCACCTT. This translates into CASSEGTAKNSPLHL.

There are a few counts of this clone. The chain couples TRBV7-9 to TRBJ2-1, with a tentative D call TRBD2 (6 bases). CDR3 length: 16 residues. Germline-derived CDR1 and CDR2 are SEHNR and FQNEAQ (reference sequence). V was cut by 3 bases and J by 6 bases, with 18 bases left in between. CDR3 sequence reads: CASSFLIGGGSNEQFF. In DNA form, the CDR3 reads TGTGCCAGCAGCTTTCTAATTGGTGGGGGGTCCAATGAGCAGTTCTTC.

This chain links TRBV7-5 with TRBJ2-5; no DNA check was done on the table's D call, TRBD1. TRBV7-5 is a recognized pseudogene. The CDR3 is 15 residues long. The CDR3 region has the DNA TGTGCCAGAAGCTTAAGGGACAGGGGTCAAGAGACCCAGTACTTC. Its protein product is CARSLRDRGQETQYF.

V gene TRBV5-4 combines with J gene TRBJ1-2; 8 bases line up with TRBD1. Germline trimming cut 5 bases from V and 7 bases from J; bases unmatched to any gene: 7. CDR1 is SGHNT and CDR2 is YYREEE in the germline V gene (reference sequence). This CDR3 is 13 amino acids long. CDR3 region: CASSPDRVGGYTF. The CDR3 DNA reads TGTGCCAGCAGTCCGGACAGGGTAGGTGGCTACACCTTC.

The gene calls are TRBV7-2 and TRBJ2-7, with 7 bases aligning to TRBD1. The length of the CDR3 is 13 residues. The junction had 13 bases not matched to a gene; V was cut back by 5 bases and J by 12 bases. Germline CDR1 reads SGHTA; CDR2 reads FQGNSA. The CDR3 here is CASSPRDSSRGYF. The CDR3 DNA sequence: TGTGCCAGCAGCCCACGGGACAGCTCCCGGGGGTACTTC.